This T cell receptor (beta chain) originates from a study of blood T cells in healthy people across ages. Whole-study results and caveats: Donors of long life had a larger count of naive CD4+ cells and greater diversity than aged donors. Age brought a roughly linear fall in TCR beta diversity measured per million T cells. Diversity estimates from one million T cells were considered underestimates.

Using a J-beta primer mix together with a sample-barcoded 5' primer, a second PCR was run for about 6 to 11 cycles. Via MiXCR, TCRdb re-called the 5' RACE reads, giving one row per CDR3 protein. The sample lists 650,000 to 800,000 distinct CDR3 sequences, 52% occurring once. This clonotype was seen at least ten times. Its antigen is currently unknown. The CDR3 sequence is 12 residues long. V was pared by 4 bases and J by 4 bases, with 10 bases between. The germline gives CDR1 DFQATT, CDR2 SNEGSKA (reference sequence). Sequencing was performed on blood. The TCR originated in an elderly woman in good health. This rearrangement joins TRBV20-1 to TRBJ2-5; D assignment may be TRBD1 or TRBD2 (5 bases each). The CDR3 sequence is CSATTGGETQYF. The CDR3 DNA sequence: TGCAGTGCTACAACAGGAGGAGAGACCCAGTACTTC.